This T cell receptor (beta chain) stems from a study of Ad26.COV2.S vaccination and SARS-CoV-2 variants. This clone appeared a few times. TCRdb's table, derived via immunoSEQ multiplex PCR, lists solely in-frame clones and lacks some. The sample lists over 300,000 clones, around four fifths occurring once. Per germline, CDR1 LGHDT and CDR2 YNNKEL (reference sequence). There are 13 residues in the CDR3. With 5 bases removed from V and 0 bases from J, the gap between germline ends came to 8 bases. The treatment here: 15 to 20 received Ad26.COV2.S at low or high dose, single or two shots; roughly five received placebo; per-sample allocation not given. Each sample was drawn 63 days after the first injection (of vaccine or placebo). The vaccine delivered Wuhan-strain SARS-CoV-2 spike through an Ad26 vector.

The chain combines TRBV3-1 (or the pseudogene TRBV3-2) with TRBJ2-7, with D perhaps TRBD2 (6 bases). This TCR was sampled from a person aged 18 to 65 who received the Ad26.COV2.S COVID-19 vaccine or a placebo. Material: peripheral blood, obtained in a trial of Ad26.COV2.S vaccine versus placebo. This CDR3 reads CASSGRSSYEQYF. CDR3 sequence (DNA): TGTGCCAGCAGCGGGAGGAGCTCCTACGAGCAGTACTTC.